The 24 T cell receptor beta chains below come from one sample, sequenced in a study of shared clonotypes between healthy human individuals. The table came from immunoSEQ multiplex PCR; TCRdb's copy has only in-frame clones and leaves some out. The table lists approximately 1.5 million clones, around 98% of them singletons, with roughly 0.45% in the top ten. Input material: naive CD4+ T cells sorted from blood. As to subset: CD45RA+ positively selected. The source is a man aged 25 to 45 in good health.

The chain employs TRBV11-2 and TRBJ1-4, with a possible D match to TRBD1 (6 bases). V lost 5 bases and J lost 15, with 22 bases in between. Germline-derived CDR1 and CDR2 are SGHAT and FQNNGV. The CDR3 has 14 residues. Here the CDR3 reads CASSEASRTGYLFF. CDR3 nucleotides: TGTGCCAGCAGCGAAGCCAGCCGAACAGGGTATTTGTTTTTT.

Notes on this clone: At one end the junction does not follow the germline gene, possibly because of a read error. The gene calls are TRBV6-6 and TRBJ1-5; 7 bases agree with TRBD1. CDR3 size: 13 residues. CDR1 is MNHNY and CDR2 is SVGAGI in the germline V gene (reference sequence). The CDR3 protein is CASRPTGAGPENF. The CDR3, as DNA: TGTGCCAGCAGGCCAACAGGGGCGGGCCCGGAGAATTTT.

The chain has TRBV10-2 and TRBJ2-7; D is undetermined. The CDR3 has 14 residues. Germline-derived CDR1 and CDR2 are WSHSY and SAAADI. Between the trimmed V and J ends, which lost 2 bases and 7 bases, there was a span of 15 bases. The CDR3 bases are TGCGCCAGCAGTGAGCCTAAAGATTCGTGGGAGCAGTACTTC. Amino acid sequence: CASSEPKDSWEQYF.

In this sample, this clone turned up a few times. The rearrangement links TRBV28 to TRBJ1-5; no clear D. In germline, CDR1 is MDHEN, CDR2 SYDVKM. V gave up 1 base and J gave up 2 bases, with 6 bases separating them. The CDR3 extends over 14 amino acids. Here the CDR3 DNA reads TGTGCCAGCAGTTTATTCGTAGGCAATCAGCCCCAGCATTTT. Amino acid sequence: CASSLFVGNQPQHF. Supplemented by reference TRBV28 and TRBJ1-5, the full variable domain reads DVKVTQSSRYLVKRTGEKVFLECVQDMDHENMFWYRQDPGLGLRLIYFSYDVKMKEKGDIPEGYSVSREKKERFSLILESASTNQTSMYLCASSLFVGNQPQHFGDGTRLSIL.

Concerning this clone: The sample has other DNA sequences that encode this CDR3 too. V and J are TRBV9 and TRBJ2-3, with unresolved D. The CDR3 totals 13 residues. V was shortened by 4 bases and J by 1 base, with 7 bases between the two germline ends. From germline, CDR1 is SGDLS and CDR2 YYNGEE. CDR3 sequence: CASSPVGTDTQYF. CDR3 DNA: TGTGCCAGCAGCCCGGTAGGCACAGATACGCAGTATTTT.

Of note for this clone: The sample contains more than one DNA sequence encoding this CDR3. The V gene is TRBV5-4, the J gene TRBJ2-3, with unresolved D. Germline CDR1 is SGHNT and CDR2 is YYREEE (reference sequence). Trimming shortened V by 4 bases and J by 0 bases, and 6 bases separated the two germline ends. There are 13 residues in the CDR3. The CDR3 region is CASSPPSTDTQYF. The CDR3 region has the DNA TGTGCCAGCAGCCCCCCTAGCACAGATACGCAGTATTTT. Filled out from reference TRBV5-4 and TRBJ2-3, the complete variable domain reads ETGVTQSPTHLIKTRGQQVTLRCSSQSGHNTVSWYQQALGQGPQFIFQYYREEENGRGNFPPRFSGLQFPNYSSELNVNALELDDSALYLCASSPPSTDTQYFGPGTRLTVL.

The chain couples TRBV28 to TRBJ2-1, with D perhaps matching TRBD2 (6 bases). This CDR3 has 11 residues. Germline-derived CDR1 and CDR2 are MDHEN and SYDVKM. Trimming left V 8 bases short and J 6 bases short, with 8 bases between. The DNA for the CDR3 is TGTGCCAGCCTGGGGGGCAATGAGCAGTTCTTC. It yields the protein CASLGGNEQFF.

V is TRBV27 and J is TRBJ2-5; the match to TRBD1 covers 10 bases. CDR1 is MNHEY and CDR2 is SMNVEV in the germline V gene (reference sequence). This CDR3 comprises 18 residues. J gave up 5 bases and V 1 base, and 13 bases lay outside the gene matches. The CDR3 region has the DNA TGTGCCAGCAGTTTATACCCCCCCGGGACAGGGGTCTGGGAGACCCAGTACTTC. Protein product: CASSLYPPGTGVWETQYF.

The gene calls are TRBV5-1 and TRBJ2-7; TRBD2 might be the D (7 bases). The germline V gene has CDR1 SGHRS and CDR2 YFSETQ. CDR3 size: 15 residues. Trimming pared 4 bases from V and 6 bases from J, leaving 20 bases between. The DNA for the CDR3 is TGCGCCAGCAGCCCCAGGGGCGGGAGTGAAGGCGAGCAGTACTTC. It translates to CASSPRGGSEGEQYF.

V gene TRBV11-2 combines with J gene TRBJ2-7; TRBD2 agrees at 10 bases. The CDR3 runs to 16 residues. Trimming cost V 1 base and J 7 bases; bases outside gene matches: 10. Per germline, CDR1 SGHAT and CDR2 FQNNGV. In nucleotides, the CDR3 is TGTGCCAGCAGCTTAGCCCCTAGCGGGAGCATGGGGGAGCAGTACTTC. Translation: CASSLAPSGSMGEQYF.

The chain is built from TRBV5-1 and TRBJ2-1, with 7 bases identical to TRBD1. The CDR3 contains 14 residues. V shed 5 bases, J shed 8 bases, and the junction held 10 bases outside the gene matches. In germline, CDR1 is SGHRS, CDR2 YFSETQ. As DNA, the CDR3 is TGCGCCAGCAGAATAGACAGGGTCTTAGATGAGCAGTTCTTC. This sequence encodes CASRIDRVLDEQFF.

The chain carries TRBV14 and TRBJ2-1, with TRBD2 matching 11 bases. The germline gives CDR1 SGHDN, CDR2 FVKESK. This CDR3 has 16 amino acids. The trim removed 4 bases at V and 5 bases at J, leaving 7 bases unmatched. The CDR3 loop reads CASSPRGLAVNNEQFF. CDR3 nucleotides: TGTGCCAGCAGCCCTAGGGGACTAGCGGTGAACAATGAGCAGTTCTTC. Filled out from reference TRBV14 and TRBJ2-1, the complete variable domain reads EAGVTQFPSHSVIEKGQTVTLRCDPISGHDNLYWYRRVMGKEIKFLLHFVKESKQDESGMPNNRFLAERTGGTYSTLKVQPAELEDSGVYFCASSPRGLAVNNEQFFGPGTRLTVL.

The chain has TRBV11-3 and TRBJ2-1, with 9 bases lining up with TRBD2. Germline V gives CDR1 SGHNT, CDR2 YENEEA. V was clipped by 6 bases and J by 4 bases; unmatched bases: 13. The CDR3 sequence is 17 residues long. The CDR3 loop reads CASSPRRGSGSYNEQFF. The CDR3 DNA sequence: TGTGCCAGCAGTCCTAGGAGGGGTAGCGGGAGTTACAATGAGCAGTTCTTC.

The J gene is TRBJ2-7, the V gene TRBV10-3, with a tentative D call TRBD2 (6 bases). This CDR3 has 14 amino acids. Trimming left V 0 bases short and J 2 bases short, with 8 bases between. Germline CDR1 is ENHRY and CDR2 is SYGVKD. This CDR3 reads CAISESTRTYEQYF. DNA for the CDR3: TGTGCCATCAGTGAGTCGACTAGAACCTACGAGCAGTACTTC.

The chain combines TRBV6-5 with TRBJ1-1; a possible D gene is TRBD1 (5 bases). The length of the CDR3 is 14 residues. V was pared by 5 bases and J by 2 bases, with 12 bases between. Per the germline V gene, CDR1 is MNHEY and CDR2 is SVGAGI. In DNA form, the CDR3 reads TGTGCCAGCAGTGCGTCAGGACAAAACACTGAAGCTTTCTTT. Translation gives CASSASGQNTEAFF.

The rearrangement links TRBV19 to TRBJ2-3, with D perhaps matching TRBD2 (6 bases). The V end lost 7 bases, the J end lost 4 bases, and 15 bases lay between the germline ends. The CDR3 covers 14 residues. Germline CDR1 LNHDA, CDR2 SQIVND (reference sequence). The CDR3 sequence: CASNLAGRSDTQYF. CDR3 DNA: TGTGCCAGTAACTTGGCGGGAAGGTCAGATACGCAGTATTTT.

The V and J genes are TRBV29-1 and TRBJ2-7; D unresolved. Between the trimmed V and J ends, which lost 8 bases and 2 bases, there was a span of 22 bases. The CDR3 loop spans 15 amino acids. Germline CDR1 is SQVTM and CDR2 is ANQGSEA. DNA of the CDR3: TGCAGCTTAAATTCGGACCTCGGTAATCCCTACGAGCAGTACTTC. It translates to CSLNSDLGNPYEQYF.

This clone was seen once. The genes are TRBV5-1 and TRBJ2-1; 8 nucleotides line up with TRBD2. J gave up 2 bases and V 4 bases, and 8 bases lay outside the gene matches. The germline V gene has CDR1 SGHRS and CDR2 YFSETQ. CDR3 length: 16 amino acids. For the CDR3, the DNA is TGCGCCAGCAGCGCCAGCGGGAGAGGGGCCTACAATGAGCAGTTCTTC. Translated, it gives CASSASGRGAYNEQFF.

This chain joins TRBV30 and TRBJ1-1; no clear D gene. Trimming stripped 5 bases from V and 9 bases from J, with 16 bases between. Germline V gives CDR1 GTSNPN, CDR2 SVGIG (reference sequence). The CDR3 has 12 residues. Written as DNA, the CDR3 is TGTGCCTGGGCAGGACTAGTAGAGAAAGCTTTCTTT. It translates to CAWAGLVEKAFF.

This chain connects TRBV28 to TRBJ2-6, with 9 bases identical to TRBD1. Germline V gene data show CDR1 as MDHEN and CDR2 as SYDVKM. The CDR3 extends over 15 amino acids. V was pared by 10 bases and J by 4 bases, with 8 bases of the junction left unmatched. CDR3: CATSGTGKGANVLTF. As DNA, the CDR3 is TGTGCCACCTCCGGGACAGGGAAAGGGGCCAACGTCCTGACTTTC.

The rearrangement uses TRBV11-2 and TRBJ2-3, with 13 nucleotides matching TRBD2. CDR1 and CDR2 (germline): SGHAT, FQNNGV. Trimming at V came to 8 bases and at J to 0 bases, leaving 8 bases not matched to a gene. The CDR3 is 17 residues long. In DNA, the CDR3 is TGTGCCAGCGGCCCGGGACTAGCGGGGCCTAGCACAGATACGCAGTATTTT. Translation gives CASGPGLAGPSTDTQYF.

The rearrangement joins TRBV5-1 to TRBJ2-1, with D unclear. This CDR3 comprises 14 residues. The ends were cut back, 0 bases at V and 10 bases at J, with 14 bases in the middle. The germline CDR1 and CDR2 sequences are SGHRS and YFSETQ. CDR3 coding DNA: TGCGCCAGCAGCTTGGAGATCCAAAAACCCGAGCAGTTCTTC. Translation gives CASSLEIQKPEQFF. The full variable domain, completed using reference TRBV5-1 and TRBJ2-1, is KAGVTQTPRYLIKTRGQQVTLSCSPISGHRSVSWYQQTPGQGLQFLFEYFSETQRNKGNFPGRFSGRQFSNSRSEMNVSTLELGDSALYLCASSLEIQKPEQFFGPGTRLTVL.

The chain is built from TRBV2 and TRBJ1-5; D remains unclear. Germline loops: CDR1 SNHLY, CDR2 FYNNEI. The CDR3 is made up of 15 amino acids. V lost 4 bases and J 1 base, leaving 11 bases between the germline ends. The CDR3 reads CASSAELVSNQPQHF. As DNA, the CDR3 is TGTGCCAGCAGTGCAGAGTTAGTGAGCAATCAGCCCCAGCATTTT.

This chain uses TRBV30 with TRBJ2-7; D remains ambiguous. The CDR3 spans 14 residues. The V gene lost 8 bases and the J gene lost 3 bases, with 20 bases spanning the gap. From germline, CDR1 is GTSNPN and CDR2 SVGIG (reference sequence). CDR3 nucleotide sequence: TGTGCCGGAGTACCTAGGGCTACGTTCTACGAGCAGTACTTC. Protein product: CAGVPRATFYEQYF.